This note documents a single T cell receptor (beta chain) sequence. This entry is derived from a study of blood T cell repertoires in COVID-19. Across the study: Sites in the United States, Italy and Spain provided acute and convalescent COVID-19 samples.

Individuals drawn from 20 to 25 US areas were about 18 to 89 years old. Profiled with immunoSEQ multiplex PCR; TCRdb holds only in-frame clones, not every one. This table has about 140,000 clones, 80% to 90% appearing once. Germline CDR1 PRHDT, CDR2 FYEKMQ (reference sequence). The V and J ends lost 5 bases and 4 bases, in that order; junction bases with no gene match: 3. CDR3 length: 13 amino acids. Sequencing was done on a sample of PBMCs or T cells enriched from blood (not recorded which). This chain links TRBV13 with TRBJ2-5; TRBD1 agrees at 8 bases. The sequence derives from a woman in her forties or fifties with acute COVID-19. CDR3 in amino acids: CASSEDRGETQYF. The CDR3 DNA follows: TGTGCCAGCAGCGAAGACAGGGGAGAGACCCAGTACTTC.